Sequencing of this T cell receptor beta chain was carried out in a study of blood T cell repertoires in COVID-19. The protocol was immunoSEQ multiplex PCR, while the TCRdb copy is restricted to in-frame clones and leaves out a portion. The sample records under 300,000 clones, around 87% being singletons. The germline gives CDR1 LNHDA, CDR2 SQIVND (reference sequence). The CDR3 spans 14 residues. Between the trimmed V and J ends, which lost 5 bases and 0 bases, there was a span of 10 bases. Input material: peripheral blood. The chain joins TRBV19 to TRBJ1-1; D is uncertain. This TCR derives from a woman aged 70 to 79 with active or convalescent COVID-19. The CDR3 DNA is TGTGCCAGTAGTCCTAGAGTCATGAACACTGAAGCTTTCTTT. Its protein product is CASSPRVMNTEAFF.